This T cell receptor beta chain originates from a study of CD8 T cells in Susac syndrome. It was negative isolation that provided the CD8+ and CD4+ T cells, whereas TEMRA cells were enriched by FACS. Germline loops: CDR1 SGHNT, CDR2 YYREEE (reference sequence). CDR3 length: 17 residues. The V gene lost 2 bases and the J gene lost 1 base, with 16 bases spanning the gap. An input of roughly 0.5 to 1 ug of RNA was subjected to reverse transcription using random hexamers. immunoSEQ multiplex PCR amplified TCR beta CDR3 across 54 Vbeta, 13 Jbeta. MiXCR, applied by TCRdb to the immunoSEQ multiplex PCR reads, yields one record per CDR3 protein. The data show around 130,000 distinct CDR3 sequences, with around 96% seen just once and roughly 0.11% held by the top ten.

The sequenced sample consisted of CD4+ T cells from PBMCs. The receptor comes from a human donor in good health. The J gene is TRBJ1-3, the V gene TRBV5-4, with a possible D match to TRBD1 (6 bases). DNA for the CDR3: TGTGCCAGCAGCTTCTCCGGGACATTTTTGTCTGGAAACACCATATATTTT. Amino acid sequence: CASSFSGTFLSGNTIYF. The variable domain in full, with the rest retrieved from reference TRBV5-4 and TRBJ1-3, is ETGVTQSPTHLIKTRGQQVTLRCSSQSGHNTVSWYQQALGQGPQFIFQYYREEENGRGNFPPRFSGLQFPNYSSELNVNALELDDSALYLCASSFSGTFLSGNTIYFGEGSWLTVV.